This T cell receptor (beta chain) comes out of a study of response to subunit inactivated influenza vaccine. Findings of the study overall: Only a handful of new T cells, the authors suggested, are recruited with each seasonal influenza vaccination.

This clonotype was counted only a few times. Its antigen is not identified. J lost 4 bases, V lost 1 base, and 7 bases had no gene match. This CDR3 spans 16 amino acids. In TCRdb, the RT-PCR reads were re-called with MiXCR into one record per CDR3 protein. The sample comprises hundreds of thousands of distinct CDR3 sequences, roughly 15% of which are singletons, and 6.5% to 8% rests with the top ten. This chain links TRBV12-3 or TRBV12-4 with TRBJ2-1, with 7 bases identical to TRBD2. This clonotype originated in a man aged 50 to 60 who received an inactivated influenza vaccine. Sequenced material: PBMCs from blood, taken 14 to 15 days before vaccination. The CDR3 DNA sequence: TGTGCCAGCAGTTTAGGGGAAACGGGGGGATACAATGAGCAGTTCTTC. Translation gives CASSLGETGGYNEQFF.